The 28 T cell receptor beta chains presented below share a single source sample, sequenced in a study of blood T cell repertoires in COVID-19 (dated by TCRdb to 2018 to 2021). Receptors were amplified or captured by the immunoSEQ multiplex PCR assay. In TCRdb, the immuneACCESS table is reduced to in-frame sequences with V and J assigned. These tables do not hold every clone; where another copy was compared, an unresolved V gene accounts for under half, and the others remain unexplained. The sample includes approximately 21,000 clones, with 73% observed a single time. The ten largest clones add up to about 20% of the sample. The specimen was peripheral blood. Every receptor here comes from a human donor in a cohort sampled during active or convalescent COVID-19.

This clone has only one observation. J is TRBJ1-6 and V is TRBV19; 7 positions agree with TRBD1. Losses at the gene ends were 5 bases for V and 7 bases for J; bases not matched to a gene: 5. Germline V gene lookup returns CDR1 LNHDA and CDR2 SQIVND (reference sequence). The CDR3 is 14 residues long. The CDR3 is CASSRGGLNSPLHF. For the CDR3, the DNA is TGTGCCAGTAGTCGAGGGGGCCTAAATTCACCCCTCCACTTT.

This clone was counted only a few times. The V gene is TRBV19, the J gene TRBJ2-5; 8 bases are a match to TRBD1. Germline assignment: CDR1 LNHDA and CDR2 SQIVND (reference sequence). V was pared by 4 bases and J by 0 bases, with 16 bases of the junction left unmatched. This CDR3 is built from 19 residues. The CDR3 here is CASSTRQGSETWYQETQYF. CDR3 DNA sequence: TGTGCCAGTAGTACTCGACAGGGGTCGGAGACTTGGTACCAAGAGACCCAGTACTTC.

The chain combines TRBV11-2 with TRBJ2-1; 8 bases are a match to TRBD2. Per the germline V gene, CDR1 is SGHAT and CDR2 is FQNNGV. Trimming took 3 bases from V and 7 from J; bases not matched to a gene: 11. The CDR3 totals 16 residues. CDR3 amino acids: CASSFQPGGIKNEQFF. The CDR3 DNA sequence: TGTGCCAGCAGCTTCCAGCCGGGGGGGATCAAGAATGAGCAGTTCTTC.

The chain carries TRBV10-2 and TRBJ2-3; D may be TRBD1 (6 bases). Germline assignment: CDR1 WSHSY and CDR2 SAAADI. The CDR3 sequence is 14 residues long. V was trimmed by 8 bases and J by 2 bases, leaving 14 bases between them. CDR3 in amino acids: CASSSTGVTDTQYF. The CDR3 DNA sequence: TGCGCCAGCTCATCGACAGGAGTCACAGATACGCAGTATTTT.

The rearrangement links TRBV14 to TRBJ2-3; the D gene is possibly TRBD2 (5 bases). This CDR3 has 20 residues. Germline CDR1 SGHDN, CDR2 FVKESK. The V and J ends lost 1 base and 4 bases respectively, with 27 bases between them. The CDR3, as DNA: TGTGCCAGCAGCCAAGCCCGACTAAAGTCACCCCATTTCCTCCCAGATACGCAGTATTTT. Translated: CASSQARLKSPHFLPDTQYF.

This clone came up a few times. The chain has TRBV5-5 and TRBJ1-6, with TRBD1 identical over 9 bases. Germline V lookup: CDR1 SGHKS, CDR2 YYEKEE (reference sequence). There are 19 residues in the CDR3. The ends lost 4 bases at V and 6 bases at J; junction bases unmatched: 17. The CDR3 loop reads CASSRLDRGIVFVNSPLHF. DNA for the CDR3: TGTGCCAGCAGCCGTTTGGACAGGGGTATAGTATTTGTTAATTCACCCCTCCACTTT.

The V and J genes are TRBV19 and TRBJ2-5; the match to TRBD2 covers 15 bases. The CDR3 length is 16 residues. The germline gives CDR1 LNHDA, CDR2 SQIVND (reference sequence). The junction had 7 bases not matched to a gene; V was cut back by 10 bases and J by 1 base. CDR3 sequence: CATQGLAGGFQETQYF. The CDR3 DNA sequence: TGTGCCACCCAAGGACTAGCGGGGGGGTTCCAAGAGACCCAGTACTTC. Looking up the rest from reference TRBV19 and TRBJ2-5 gives the full variable domain: DGGITQSPKYLFRKEGQNVTLSCEQNLNHDAMYWYRQDPGQGLRLIYYSQIVNDFQKGDIAEGYSVSREKKESFPLTVTSAQKNPTAFYLCATQGLAGGFQETQYFGPGTRLLVL.

V and J are TRBV4-1 and TRBJ1-6, with D maybe TRBD1 (5 bases). The CDR3 totals 18 residues. The V gene's germline CDR1 is MGHRA and CDR2 YSYEKL. V lost 1 base and J lost 9, with 22 bases in between. The CDR3 protein is CASSQGKWRGGVVSPLHF. The CDR3 coding sequence is TGCGCCAGCAGCCAAGGAAAGTGGAGGGGCGGGGTGGTTTCACCCCTCCACTTT.

This clone was observed a single time. DNA for the CDR3: TGTGCCAGTAGTACCCCGGGTACAGGGTACCTCGAGGGCTACACCTTC. Translating it yields CASSTPGTGYLEGYTF. The gene calls are TRBV19 and TRBJ1-2; weak D call: TRBD1 (6 bases). Germline loops: CDR1 LNHDA, CDR2 SQIVND (reference sequence). V was pared by 4 bases and J by 8 bases, with 23 bases between. The CDR3 extends over 16 amino acids.

This clone turned up a few times. The chain joins TRBV18 to TRBJ1-2; the D is unclear. Germline assignment: CDR1 KGHSH and CDR2 LQKENI. The germline V and J ends were trimmed by 6 bases and 3 bases, with 11 bases remaining between them. The CDR3 is 13 residues long. In DNA, the CDR3 is TGTGCCAGCTCCCGTGACAAACACTATGGCTACACCTTC. Residues: CASSRDKHYGYTF.

This chain connects TRBV2 to TRBJ2-7; no clear D. CDR3 length equals 13 residues. Trimming pared 8 bases from V and 6 bases from J, leaving 17 bases between. Germline-derived CDR1 and CDR2 are SNHLY and FYNNEI. The CDR3 spells CASHDTAESEQYF. The CDR3 bases are TGTGCCAGCCATGACACGGCCGAATCCGAGCAGTACTTC.

The chain is built from TRBV10-3 and TRBJ2-1, with 10 nucleotides matching TRBD2. V lost 4 bases to trimming and J lost 9 bases; unmatched junction nucleotides: 9. CDR1 is ENHRY, CDR2 SYGVKD, per germline. The CDR3 consists of 15 residues. DNA of the CDR3: TGTGCCATCAGTGGGGCTAGCGGGAGAATAGGTGAGCAGTTCTTC. It is translated as CAISGASGRIGEQFF.

J is TRBJ2-7 and V is TRBV6-1; 11 nucleotides agree with TRBD1. The CDR3 is 15 residues long. Germline CDR1 MNHNS, CDR2 SASEGT. J was trimmed by 6 bases and V by 2 bases; bases with no gene match: 6. CDR3 loop: CASSESYGTGGEQYV. The CDR3 DNA sequence: TGTGCCAGCAGTGAATCCTACGGGACAGGGGGCGAGCAGTACGTC.

This clone came up once. This chain links TRBV27 with TRBJ1-2; D not resolved. Germline CDR1 is MNHEY and CDR2 is SMNVEV (reference sequence). The CDR3 is made up of 14 amino acids. V dropped 5 bases and J dropped 8 bases, with 18 bases sitting between them. The CDR3 protein is CASSPERSGRGYTF. CDR3 nucleotide sequence: TGTGCCAGCAGTCCGGAGAGGAGCGGTAGGGGCTACACCTTC.

This chain links TRBV5-1 with TRBJ1-2; 9 positions match TRBD1. This CDR3 contains 15 residues. Trimming removed 2 bases from V and 4 bases from J; junction bases left unmatched: 6. The V gene's germline CDR1 is SGHRS and CDR2 YFSETQ. CDR3 loop: CASSFSPTGGYGYTF. CDR3 DNA: TGCGCCAGCAGCTTTTCTCCGACAGGGGGCTATGGCTACACCTTC.

The chain has TRBV5-4 and TRBJ1-1; D gene ambiguous. The CDR3 sequence is 11 residues long. Germline CDR1 and CDR2: SGHNT and YYREEE (reference sequence). V was cut by 3 bases and J by 11 bases, with 11 bases left in between. CDR3 protein: CASSSDTRAFF. For the CDR3, the DNA is TGTGCCAGCAGCTCCGACACAAGGGCTTTCTTT.

The chain combines TRBV5-4 with TRBJ1-1; 7 bases agree with TRBD1. The CDR3 spans 14 residues. V was clipped by 4 bases and J by 1 base; unmatched bases: 4. Germline CDR1 is SGHNT and CDR2 is YYREEE (reference sequence). The CDR3 coding sequence is TGTGCCAGCAGCCCGGGACAGCAGAACACTGAAGCTTTCTTT. It is translated as CASSPGQQNTEAFF.

This clone has a single count. This chain links TRBV19 with TRBJ1-1; 7 bases match TRBD1. The CDR3 loop spans 15 amino acids. Germline CDR1 is LNHDA and CDR2 is SQIVND (reference sequence). The V and J ends lost 10 bases and 1 base, in that order; junction bases with no gene match: 12. CDR3 DNA: TGTGCCACCCTGAGAGACAGGGCAACGAACACTGAAGCTTTCTTT. Protein product: CATLRDRATNTEAFF.

The CDR3 spells CSVARGRNTIYF. CDR3 sequence (DNA): TGCAGCGTTGCAAGGGGGAGAAACACCATATATTTT. This sequence joins TRBV29-1 and TRBJ1-3; the D gene is possibly TRBD1 (6 bases). Germline V CDR1 and CDR2: SQVTM, ANQGSEA. CDR3 length: 12 residues. Trimming took 4 bases from V and 5 from J, leaving 9 bases between them.

This clone has more than one count but fewer than ten. The gene calls are TRBV5-1 and TRBJ2-2; 14 bases map to TRBD2. The CDR3 consists of 17 residues. The V and J ends lost 4 bases and 3 bases, in that order; junction bases with no gene match: 5. Germline CDR1 and CDR2: SGHRS and YFSETQ. For the CDR3, the DNA is TGCGCCAGCAGCATGGGACTAGCGGGGGCCTACACCGGGGAGCTGTTTTTT. It translates to CASSMGLAGAYTGELFF.

This chain connects TRBV12-5 to TRBJ1-2; 7 bases agree with TRBD1. The junction had 6 bases not matched to a gene; V was cut back by 1 base and J by 13 bases. This CDR3 spans 12 amino acids. CDR1 is LGHNT, CDR2 FRNRAP, per germline. For the CDR3, the DNA is TGTGCTAGTGGTTTGGGGCAGGGGGTAGGCACCTTC. It specifies CASGLGQGVGTF.

This clone was found a few times. The rearrangement joins TRBV11-2 to TRBJ2-5; weak D call: TRBD2 (5 bases). From germline, CDR1 is SGHAT and CDR2 FQNNGV. V was trimmed by 5 bases and J by 4 bases, leaving 14 bases between them. This CDR3 is built from 14 residues. CDR3 amino acids: CASSRGQAGETQYF. Written as DNA, the CDR3 is TGTGCCAGCAGCCGAGGGCAGGCGGGAGAGACCCAGTACTTC.

This clone was seen only once. V usage is TRBV20-1 and J usage is TRBJ2-7; D gene uncertain. CDR3 length: 11 residues. The V gene's germline CDR1 is DFQATT and CDR2 SNEGSKA (reference sequence). Trimming pared 6 bases from V and 3 bases from J, leaving 9 bases between. CDR3 sequence (DNA): TGCAGTGCCGCAAACAGCTACGAGCAGTACTTC. It yields the protein CSAANSYEQYF.

The rearrangement joins TRBV10-1 to TRBJ1-5; D gene unclear. The V end was cut by 0 bases, the J end by 4 bases, with 13 bases between. Germline CDR1 reads WNHNN; CDR2 reads SYGVQD (reference sequence). The CDR3 runs to 16 residues. This CDR3 reads CASSESPRQMNQPQHF. CDR3 bases: TGCGCCAGCAGTGAGTCCCCGAGGCAGATGAATCAGCCCCAGCATTTT.

The chain combines TRBV11-2 with TRBJ2-1; 7 bases are a match to TRBD1. Germline loops: CDR1 SGHAT, CDR2 FQNNGV. The CDR3 is made up of 15 amino acids. The junction had 8 bases not matched to a gene; V was cut back by 5 bases and J by 4 bases. The chain's CDR3 is CASSGPGQIYNEQFF. The CDR3 coding sequence is TGTGCCAGCAGCGGACCGGGACAGATTTACAATGAGCAGTTCTTC. The complete variable domain, with remaining parts taken from reference TRBV11-2 and TRBJ2-1, reads EAGVAQSPRYKIIEKRQSVAFWCNPISGHATLYWYQQILGQGPKLLIQFQNNGVVDDSQLPKDRFSAERLKGVDSTLKIQPAKLEDSAVYLCASSGPGQIYNEQFFGPGTRLTVL.

The J gene is TRBJ1-6, the V gene TRBV6-5; 8 bases match TRBD1. The CDR3 is 15 amino acids. V shed 6 bases and J 5 bases; nucleotides not matched to a gene: 6. CDR1 and CDR2 from the germline V gene are MNHEY and SVGAGI. The DNA for the CDR3 is TGTGCCAGCAGGCCCGACAGGGGTCATAATTCACCCCTCCACTTT. Its translation is CASRPDRGHNSPLHF.

The chain uses TRBV2 and TRBJ1-1, with unresolved D. V was cut by 6 bases and J by 11 bases, with 16 bases left in between. Germline CDR1 SNHLY, CDR2 FYNNEI. The CDR3 has 12 amino acids. DNA for the CDR3: TGTGCCAGCAGCACGACGTCGAGGAAGGCTTTCTTT. Protein: CASSTTSRKAFF.

The genes are TRBV30 and TRBJ2-2; 8 nucleotides match TRBD1. Looked up from germline, CDR1 is GTSNPN and CDR2 is SVGIG (reference sequence). This CDR3 spans 16 amino acids. The V gene end was trimmed by 3 bases and the J gene end by 1 base; junction bases not matched to a gene: 7. CDR3 region: CAWRFPGTGNTGELFF. CDR3 coding DNA: TGTGCCTGGAGGTTTCCCGGGACAGGGAACACCGGGGAGCTGTTTTTT.